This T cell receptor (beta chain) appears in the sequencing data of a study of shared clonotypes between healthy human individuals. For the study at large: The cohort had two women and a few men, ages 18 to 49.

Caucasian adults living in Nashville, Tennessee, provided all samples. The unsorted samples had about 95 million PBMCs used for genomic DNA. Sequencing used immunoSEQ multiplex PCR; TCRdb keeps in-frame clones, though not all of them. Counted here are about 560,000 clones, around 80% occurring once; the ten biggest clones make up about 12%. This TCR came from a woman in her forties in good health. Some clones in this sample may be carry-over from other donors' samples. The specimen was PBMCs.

The CDR3 DNA follows: TGTGCCAGCAGCTGGCGGGGAGGGGGCGCAGATACGCAGTATTTT. Translated: CASSWRGGGADTQYF. The V gene is TRBV5-8, the J gene TRBJ2-3; TRBD1 or TRBD2 may be the D gene (7 bases each). CDR1 and CDR2 from the germline V gene are SGHTS and YDEGEE. V was cut by 3 bases and J by 4 bases, with 15 bases left in between. CDR3 length: 15 amino acids.